This T cell receptor (beta chain) was profiled in a study of T cell changes during pregnancy in multiple sclerosis (dated by TCRdb to about 2019). For context, the study as a whole: The study examined how the T cell repertoire changed over the course of pregnancy in women with multiple sclerosis.

Including the terminal cysteine and phenylalanine, the CDR3 comprises 15 residues. The kept DNA is CDR3 alone, 45 bases in frame from the first base. The germline V end is reduced by 6 bases and the J end by 0 bases; junction bases left unmatched: 6. The germline V gene (reference sequence) yields MNHNY for CDR1 and SVGAGI for CDR2. Note on this clone: Its antigen is not yet known. No much larger clone is present one base from it, and per-base qualities are unavailable.

Libraries were prepared through the immunoSEQ multiplex PCR assay. TCRdb holds this immuneACCESS table with in-frame rearrangements only. Some clones are missing; in checked studies, unresolved V genes explain under half, and the rest has no known cause. The sample includes around 60,000 clones, with roughly nine tenths observed a single time. About 0.49% of the sample belongs to the ten largest clones. The sequence was obtained from a female donor in good health, enrolled as a control in a pregnancy study. The sequencing used CD4+ T cells from peripheral blood mononuclear cells, collected after pregnancy. Rearrangement joined TRBV6-6 to TRBJ1-1; 8 middle bases align to TRBD1. CDR3 reads: CASRDRVPMNTEAFF. The DNA is TGTGCCAGCAGGGACAGGGTCCCTATGAACACTGAAGCTTTCTTT.